Shown below are 8 T cell receptor beta chains from a single sample sequenced in a study of blood T cells in healthy people across ages. It was with a sample-barcoded 5' primer and a J-beta primer mix that a second PCR of roughly 6 to 11 cycles was run. TCRdb independently ran MiXCR on the 5' RACE reads; one entry per CDR3 protein. The profile shows around 990,000 distinct CDR3 sequences, around two fifths of them singletons. The sequencing input was blood. The receptors derive from a man between 18 and 29 years old in good health.

V gene TRBV10-3 combines with J gene TRBJ2-7, with a weak D call TRBD1 (6 bases). V dropped 2 bases and J dropped 7 bases, with 18 bases sitting between them. The CDR3 consists of 15 residues. From germline, CDR1 is ENHRY and CDR2 SYGVKD. CDR3 DNA: TGTGCCATCAGTGAGGGGGGCAGGGTCCACAATGAGCAGTACTTC. Protein: CAISEGGRVHNEQYF.

This clonotype came up a few times. The chain recombines TRBV7-9 with TRBJ2-1; perhaps TRBD2 as D (7 bases). The V end lost 5 bases, the J end lost 5 bases, and 19 bases lay between the germline ends. The CDR3 is made up of 16 amino acids. Per the germline V gene, CDR1 is SEHNR and CDR2 is FQNEAQ (reference sequence). Here the CDR3 DNA reads TGTGCCAGCAGCGCAAGAAGAGGGGGGGTAAACAATGAGCAGTTCTTC. Protein: CASSARRGGVNNEQFF.

The chain employs TRBV13 and TRBJ2-4, with D possibly being TRBD1 (6 bases). CDR1 and CDR2 (germline): PRHDT, FYEKMQ (reference sequence). The V end lost 4 bases, the J end lost 0 bases, and 10 bases lay between the germline ends. CDR3 length equals 15 residues. The CDR3 nucleotides are TGTGCCAGCAGCTCAGGGGACCTAGCCAAAAACATTCAGTACTTC. It codes for CASSSGDLAKNIQYF.

The V and J genes are TRBV7-2 and TRBJ2-7; no clear D. The CDR3 length is 17 residues. V lost 2 bases to trimming and J lost 1 base, with 18 bases between them. Germline lookup yields CDR1 SGHTA and CDR2 FQGNSA. As DNA, the CDR3 is TGTGCCAGCAGCTTACCGTTAAACGACGTCGTGTCCTACGAGCAGTACTTC. It is translated as CASSLPLNDVVSYEQYF.

A remark on this clonotype: A read error may account for a junction end that differs from germline. The chain employs TRBV7-9 and TRBJ1-6; 8 bases fit TRBD1. This CDR3 spans 14 amino acids. Germline values: CDR1 SEHNR, CDR2 FQNEAQ (reference sequence). This CDR3 is CASSSGQGSSPPHF. The CDR3 DNA is TGTGCCAGCAGCTCCGGACAGGGAAGTTCACCCCCCCACTTT.

The sample holds a few counts of this clonotype. V is TRBV7-2 and J is TRBJ2-3, with D possibly TRBD2 on 5 matching bases. The CDR3 is made up of 14 amino acids. V gave up 6 bases and J gave up 0 bases, with 10 bases separating them. Germline V gene data show CDR1 as SGHTA and CDR2 as FQGNSA. CDR3 amino acids: CASRMGASTDTQYF. CDR3 DNA sequence: TGTGCCAGCAGAATGGGAGCAAGCACAGATACGCAGTATTTT.

The chain combines TRBV3-1 with TRBJ2-5; TRBD1 is a possible D gene (5 bases). This CDR3 contains 13 residues. The germline gives CDR1 LGHDT, CDR2 YNNKEL (reference sequence). V was cut by 3 bases and J by 2 bases, with 7 bases left in between. CDR3 region: CASSQTVQETQYF. The DNA for the CDR3 is TGTGCCAGCAGCCAGACAGTTCAAGAGACCCAGTACTTC.

The chain combines TRBV10-3 with TRBJ2-6; D is uncertain. Germline V gives CDR1 ENHRY, CDR2 SYGVKD. Trimming took 11 bases from V and 1 from J, leaving 3 bases between them. The CDR3 is made up of 11 amino acids. CDR3 nucleotides: TGTGCCGCATCTGGGGCCAACGTCCTGACTTTC. Translating gives CAASGANVLTF.